The sequence of this TCR beta chain was determined in a study of CD8+ T cells in alopecia areata. Study conclusions and caveats: In lesional scalp, particularly from alopecia totalis/universalis, clonality was higher than in normal scalp.

This sample's treatment: oral pan-JAK inhibitor, 5-10 mg twice daily. The CDR3 has 17 amino acids. Per the germline V gene, CDR1 is LNHDA and CDR2 is SQIVND (reference sequence). Between the trimmed V and J ends, which lost 5 bases and 4 bases, there was a span of 21 bases. This clone was observed a few times. Its target is not known. The authors extracted RNA and reverse transcribed it into cDNA as the sequencing template. The table came from immunoSEQ multiplex PCR; TCRdb's copy has only in-frame clones and leaves some out. The sample has about 200,000 clones, 50% to 70% seen once. The origin of this receptor is a human donor with alopecia areata. Material: CD4+ T cells sorted from blood, obtained at week 4, from a patient treated with tofacitinib. The rearrangement uses TRBV19 and TRBJ2-1; either TRBD1 or TRBD2 may supply D (6 bases each). The CDR3 loop reads CASSSGGLDSLYNEQFF. In nucleotides, the CDR3 is TGTGCCAGTAGTTCCGGGGGCCTAGACTCTCTATACAATGAGCAGTTCTTC.